This T cell receptor (beta chain) stems from a study of cytomegalovirus exposure and HLA in healthy donors. General study points: Cytomegalovirus association was assigned to 150 to 200 TCR beta chains. Information on immune exposure was restricted to one variable (CMV serostatus). Being productive about 87% or about 30% of the time was typical of most TCR beta V segments in an earlier analysis. Among donors in an Asian-associated ancestry cluster, a later analysis reportedly found fewer N-insertions than the approximately 670-donor mean.

This PCR relied on a set of 60 Vbeta primers and 13 Jbeta primers. The assay was immunoSEQ multiplex PCR, and TCRdb's table has in-frame clones only and misses some. The data contain approximately 280,000 clones, 70% to 90% of them singletons. For this clone: Its specificity is unknown.

The sequence came from a woman aged 18-30 years in good health and CMV-seronegative. The sample comprised PBMCs.

The chain's CDR3 is CASSVSGTGGLTETQYF. The CDR3 DNA reads TGTGCCAGCAGCGTATCTGGGACAGGGGGGTTAACGGAGACCCAGTACTTC. The rearrangement joins TRBV9 to TRBJ2-5, with 11 bases that match TRBD1. The trim removed 1 base at V and 5 bases at J, leaving 10 bases unmatched. In germline, CDR1 is SGDLS, CDR2 YYNGEE. The CDR3 spans 17 residues. The full variable domain, its missing parts supplied by reference TRBV9 and TRBJ2-5, is DSGVTQTPKHLITATGQRVTLRCSPRSGDLSVYWYQQSLDQGLQFLIQYYNGEERAKGNILERFSAQQFPDLHSELNLSSLELGDSALYFCASSVSGTGGLTETQYFGPGTRLLVL.